This TCR beta chain was identified during a study of blood T cell repertoires in COVID-19. As processed by the authors: Nucleated cell counts were estimated from reference gene primer amplification. Sequenced by immunoSEQ multiplex PCR; TCRdb stores in-frame clones only, minus some. V and J calls and clone size are given by that table; D and trimming were obtained from the DNA. The sample gives hundreds of thousands of clones, 86% of which show up once; about 1.5% is in the top ten. The sequence was obtained from a woman in her twenties or thirties with active or convalescent COVID-19. The sequenced material came from peripheral blood.

In DNA form, the CDR3 reads TGTGCCAGTCTTCTCGCAGGGACAGGGAGTTACGAGCAGTACTTC. It codes for CASLLAGTGSYEQYF. The chain is built from TRBV6-5 and TRBJ2-7, with 9 nucleotides matching TRBD1. V dropped 9 bases and J dropped 4; count of bases not matched to a gene: 13. Per the germline V gene, CDR1 is MNHEY and CDR2 is SVGAGI. This CDR3 spans 15 amino acids.